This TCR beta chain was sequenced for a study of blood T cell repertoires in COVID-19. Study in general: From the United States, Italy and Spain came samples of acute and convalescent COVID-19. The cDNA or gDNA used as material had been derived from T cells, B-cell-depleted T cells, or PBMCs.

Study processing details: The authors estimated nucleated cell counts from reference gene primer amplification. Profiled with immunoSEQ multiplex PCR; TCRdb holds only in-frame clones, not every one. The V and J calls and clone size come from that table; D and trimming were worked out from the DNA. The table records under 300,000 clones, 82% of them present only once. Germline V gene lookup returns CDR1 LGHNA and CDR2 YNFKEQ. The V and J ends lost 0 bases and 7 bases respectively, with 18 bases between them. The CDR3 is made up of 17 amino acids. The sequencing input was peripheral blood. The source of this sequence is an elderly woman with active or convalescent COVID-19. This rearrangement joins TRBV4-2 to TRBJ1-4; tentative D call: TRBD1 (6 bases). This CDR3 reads CASSQDTLLTGSEKLFF. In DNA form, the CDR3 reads TGTGCCAGCAGCCAAGACACGCTCTTAACAGGGAGTGAAAAACTGTTTTTT.